This TCR beta chain was recovered during a study of blood T cell repertoires in COVID-19. Study details: Whether acute or convalescent, the COVID-19 samples came from the United States, Italy and Spain. T cells, B-cell-depleted T cells, or PBMCs supplied cDNA or gDNA.

Participants had their cohort set by participant-reported clinical history. Profiled with immunoSEQ multiplex PCR; TCRdb holds only in-frame clones, not every one. In the table there are 300,000 to 350,000 clones, around 90% of which are singletons. The CDR3 is 12 amino acids. The J segment lost 10 bases and the V segment lost 4 bases, leaving 5 bases of the junction unmatched. Germline-derived CDR1 and CDR2 are MGHRA and YSYEKL. The sample comprised PBMCs or T cells enriched from blood (not recorded which). The gene calls are TRBV4-1 and TRBJ1-1; the match to TRBD1 covers 8 bases. The receptor's source is a young man who had recovered from COVID-19. In DNA form, the CDR3 reads TGCGCCAGCAGCCTGGACAGGGTTCTAGCTTTCTTT. Its protein is CASSLDRVLAFF.